These T cell receptor beta chains were read from a single sample in a study of T cell responses to AZD1222 COVID-19 vaccine. Using immunoSEQ multiplex PCR, the repertoire was profiled, and TCRdb retains in-frame clones only, with some absent. Of approximately 110,000 clones listed, just under 90% are singletons. Sequenced material: peripheral blood, taken on day 0 of AZD1222 vaccination. The source is an adult in good health. The CDR3 runs from the conserved cysteine through the conserved F or W. The D gene is left open where the match is weak. Part of the rows lack a size; the others show once, few, many or a class for expanded clones.

clone_size: .
d_call: .
j_call: TRBJ1-1
v_call: TRBV12-3/TRBV12-4
cdr3_aa: CASSLGWSEAFF
cdr3_nt: TGTGCCAGCAGTTTAGGGTGGTCTGAAGCTTTCTTT

clone_size: .
d_call: .
j_call: TRBJ1-6
v_call: TRBV2
cdr3_aa: CASREGSYNSPLHF
cdr3_nt: TGTGCCAGCAGGGAGGGCTCCTATAATTCACCCCTCCACTTT

clone_size: .
d_call: .
j_call: TRBJ2-7
v_call: TRBV27
cdr3_aa: CASGRRAPYEQYF
cdr3_nt: TGTGCCAGCGGCAGGAGGGCCCCCTACGAGCAGTACTTC

clone_size: once
d_call: .
j_call: TRBJ2-5
v_call: TRBV10-1
cdr3_aa: CASSARGTETQYF
cdr3_nt: TGCGCCAGCAGTGCCAGGGGAACGGAGACCCAGTACTTC

clone_size: .
d_call: .
j_call: TRBJ1-1
v_call: TRBV12-3/TRBV12-4
cdr3_aa: CASSYPRARESF
cdr3_nt: TGTGCCAGCAGTTACCCTCGGGCAAGAGAAAGCTTT

clone_size: .
d_call: .
j_call: TRBJ1-2
v_call: TRBV10-3
cdr3_aa: CAISDREDYGYTF
cdr3_nt: TGTGCCATCAGTGACAGGGAGGACTATGGCTACACCTTC

clone_size: .
d_call: .
j_call: TRBJ1-2
v_call: TRBV6-5
cdr3_aa: CASSSSGLDLYGYTF
cdr3_nt: TGTGCCAGCAGCTCCAGCGGGCTGGACCTCTATGGCTACACCTTC

clone_size: .
d_call: TRBD1
j_call: TRBJ1-2
v_call: TRBV19
cdr3_aa: CASSHIGYSGQGLGGYTF
cdr3_nt: TGTGCCAGTAGTCACATTGGTTACTCCGGACAGGGCTTAGGAGGCTACACCTTC

clone_size: .
d_call: TRBD1
j_call: TRBJ2-7
v_call: TRBV28
cdr3_aa: CASSSQGSRNEQYF
cdr3_nt: TGTGCCAGCAGTTCACAGGGGAGTAGGAACGAGCAGTACTTC

clone_size: .
d_call: TRBD2
j_call: TRBJ2-7
v_call: TRBV10-3
cdr3_aa: CAISEGTSGRAREQYF
cdr3_nt: TGTGCCATCAGTGAGGGGACTAGCGGGAGGGCGAGGGAGCAGTACTTC

clone_size: .
d_call: .
j_call: TRBJ2-1
v_call: TRBV7-7
cdr3_aa: CASSLMGESRAFYNEQFF
cdr3_nt: TGTGCCAGCAGCTTAATGGGGGAGAGCCGGGCCTTCTACAATGAGCAGTTCTTC

clone_size: once
d_call: .
j_call: TRBJ1-3
v_call: TRBV4-2
cdr3_aa: CASSQESEYRTIYF
cdr3_nt: TGTGCCAGCAGCCAAGAAAGCGAGTACCGCACCATATATTTT

clone_size: .
d_call: .
j_call: TRBJ1-6
v_call: TRBV7-2
cdr3_aa: CASSFYRTAKNSPLHF
cdr3_nt: TGTGCCAGCAGCTTCTATCGGACAGCTAAAAATTCACCCCTCCACTTT

clone_size: .
d_call: TRBD1
j_call: TRBJ2-7
v_call: TRBV9
cdr3_aa: CASSVAPGTGSYEQYF
cdr3_nt: TGTGCCAGCAGCGTAGCCCCGGGGACAGGGTCCTACGAGCAGTACTTC

clone_size: .
d_call: .
j_call: TRBJ2-7
v_call: TRBV5-5
cdr3_aa: CASSRRGSEQYF
cdr3_nt: TGTGCCAGCAGCCGGAGGGGTTCCGAGCAGTACTTC

clone_size: .
d_call: .
j_call: TRBJ2-2
v_call: TRBV2
cdr3_aa: CASSGTLINTGELFF
cdr3_nt: TGTGCCAGCAGTGGGACATTAATCAACACCGGGGAGCTGTTTTTT

clone_size: .
d_call: .
j_call: TRBJ2-3
v_call: TRBV7-9
cdr3_aa: CASSLMEASTDTQYF
cdr3_nt: TGTGCCAGCAGCCTGATGGAGGCTTCCACAGATACGCAGTATTTT

clone_size: few
d_call: .
j_call: TRBJ1-2
v_call: TRBV30
cdr3_aa: CAWSAGHKGYGYTF
cdr3_nt: TGTGCCTGGAGTGCCGGTCATAAGGGGTATGGCTACACCTTC

clone_size: .
d_call: TRBD2
j_call: TRBJ2-1
v_call: TRBV6-4
cdr3_aa: CASSVGTRHNEQFF
cdr3_nt: TGTGCCAGCAGTGTCGGGACTAGACACAATGAGCAGTTCTTC

clone_size: once
d_call: .
j_call: TRBJ1-5
v_call: TRBV3-1/TRBV3-2
cdr3_aa: CASSHTGSNQPQHF
cdr3_nt: TGTGCCAGCAGCCACACAGGGTCGAATCAGCCCCAGCATTTT

clone_size: .
d_call: .
j_call: TRBJ2-4
v_call: TRBV7-2
cdr3_aa: CASSLGGLDIQYF
cdr3_nt: TGTGCCAGCAGCTTAGGGGGGTTGGACATTCAGTACTTC

clone_size: .
d_call: TRBD2
j_call: TRBJ2-7
v_call: TRBV5-3
cdr3_aa: CARSWYPGLAGGPSYEQYF
cdr3_nt: TGTGCCAGAAGCTGGTACCCGGGACTAGCGGGAGGTCCGTCCTACGAGCAGTACTTC

clone_size: .
d_call: .
j_call: TRBJ2-1
v_call: TRBV5-1
cdr3_aa: CASSLPGLSNEQFF
cdr3_nt: TGCGCCAGCAGCTTGCCTGGCCTATCGAATGAGCAGTTCTTC

clone_size: .
d_call: .
j_call: TRBJ1-2
v_call: TRBV15
cdr3_aa: CATSITGGIWGYTF
cdr3_nt: TGTGCCACCAGTATTACCGGGGGGATTTGGGGCTACACCTTC

clone_size: .
d_call: TRBD1
j_call: TRBJ1-1
v_call: TRBV3-1/TRBV3-2
cdr3_aa: CASSTRTGDTEAFF
cdr3_nt: TGTGCCAGCAGCACCCGGACAGGGGACACTGAAGCTTTCTTT

clone_size: .
d_call: .
j_call: TRBJ2-3
v_call: TRBV7-9
cdr3_aa: CASSLLRESTDTQYF
cdr3_nt: TGTGCCAGCAGCTTACTCAGGGAAAGCACAGATACGCAGTATTTT

clone_size: once
d_call: .
j_call: TRBJ1-2
v_call: TRBV7-9
cdr3_aa: CASSRLPGYTF
cdr3_nt: TGTGCCAGCAGTCGGTTACCTGGCTACACCTTC

clone_size: .
d_call: TRBD2
j_call: TRBJ2-7
v_call: TRBV2
cdr3_aa: CASRPGLAGASQYF
cdr3_nt: TGTGCCAGCAGGCCCGGACTAGCGGGAGCCAGCCAGTACTTC

clone_size: .
d_call: .
j_call: TRBJ1-6
v_call: TRBV2
cdr3_aa: CASGGTEGYNSPLHF
cdr3_nt: TGTGCCAGCGGAGGGACGGAAGGTTATAATTCACCCCTCCACTTT

clone_size: .
d_call: .
j_call: TRBJ2-3
v_call: TRBV30
cdr3_aa: CAWTQGIGPDTQYF
cdr3_nt: TGTGCCTGGACTCAGGGGATCGGGCCAGATACGCAGTATTTT

clone_size: .
d_call: .
j_call: TRBJ1-2
v_call: TRBV7-8
cdr3_aa: CASSFNGRYGYTF
cdr3_nt: TGTGCCAGCAGCTTTAATGGACGGTATGGCTACACCTTC

clone_size: few
d_call: TRBD1
j_call: TRBJ2-5
v_call: TRBV9
cdr3_aa: CASSATGKFEETQYF
cdr3_nt: TGTGCCAGCAGCGCGACAGGGAAATTTGAAGAGACCCAGTACTTC

clone_size: .
d_call: TRBD1
j_call: TRBJ1-2
v_call: TRBV29-1
cdr3_aa: CSADRGQLGYTF
cdr3_nt: TGCAGCGCCGACAGGGGGCAGTTAGGCTACACCTTC

clone_size: once
d_call: .
j_call: TRBJ1-3
v_call: TRBV7-9
cdr3_aa: CASSLGGNTIYF
cdr3_nt: TGTGCCAGCAGCTTAGGTGGAAACACCATATATTTT

clone_size: .
d_call: TRBD2
j_call: TRBJ2-1
v_call: TRBV15
cdr3_aa: CATSNKREGLGDEQFF
cdr3_nt: TGTGCCACCAGCAACAAGCGGGAGGGCCTCGGTGATGAGCAGTTCTTC